Sequencing of this T cell receptor (beta chain) was carried out in a study of blood T cell repertoires in COVID-19. On the study more broadly: The United States, Italy and Spain provided the acute and convalescent COVID-19 samples.

Germline V gene lookup returns CDR1 LNHDA and CDR2 SQIVND (reference sequence). The V and J ends lost 10 bases and 6 bases, in that order; junction bases with no gene match: 7. The CDR3 covers 13 residues. Authors' processing steps: It was from reference gene primer amplification that nucleated cell counts were estimated. Sequencing used immunoSEQ multiplex PCR; TCRdb keeps in-frame clones, though not all of them. D and trimming come from the DNA, and the V and J calls and clone size come from that table. The top ten clones hold about 3.5% of a sample with some 200,000 clones, 86% of them seen once. The clonotype comes from an older man with acute or convalescent COVID-19. Sample: peripheral blood. The gene calls are TRBV19 and TRBJ2-7, with 12 bases identical to TRBD2. As DNA, the CDR3 is TGTGCCACCAGACTAGCGGGAGCTTCCGAGCAGTACTTC. Amino acid sequence: CATRLAGASEQYF.